The text below deals with one TCR beta chain. The antigen is not known. The same CDR3 is also encoded by other DNA sequences in this sample. This record comes from a study of CD8+ T cells in alopecia areata. Trimming stripped 0 bases from V and 4 bases from J, with 7 bases between. Germline-derived CDR1 and CDR2 are GTSNPN and SVGIG (reference sequence). The CDR3 spans 12 residues. cDNA prepared by RNA extraction and subsequent reverse transcription served as the template for sequencing. Only in-frame clones appear in the TCRdb table, and some are missing; sequencing was by immunoSEQ multiplex PCR. The profile shows roughly 100,000 clones, just under 60% of them singletons. The study, taken as a whole, reports: One nonresponder makes the tie between baseline CD8+ expansion and response uncertain.

Treatment meaning: oral pan-JAK inhibitor, 5-10 mg twice daily. Material: CD8+ T cells sorted from blood, obtained at roughly week 58, from a patient treated with tofacitinib. The gene calls are TRBV30 and TRBJ2-7; no clear D. This sequence was found in a human donor with alopecia areata. The CDR3, as DNA: TGTGCCTGGAGTGTAGATTCATACGAGCAGTACTTC. It yields the protein CAWSVDSYEQYF.